This entry describes one TCR beta chain. The data were obtained in a study of blood T cell repertoires in COVID-19. V lost 2 bases, J lost 3 bases, and 4 bases stayed unmatched. CDR3 size: 14 residues. CDR1 SGHRS and CDR2 YFSETQ come from the germline V gene. Data came from immunoSEQ multiplex PCR; TCRdb stores just in-frame clones and leaves some out. This table holds about 200,000 clones, around 90% found once. The sequence was obtained from a man aged 40-50 years with active or convalescent COVID-19. The specimen sequenced was peripheral blood. The chain is built from TRBV5-1 and TRBJ2-7, with 8 bases lining up with TRBD1. The CDR3 nucleotides are TGCGCCAGCAGCTTCGGGACAGGAGACTACGAGCAGTACTTC. Encoded protein: CASSFGTGDYEQYF.